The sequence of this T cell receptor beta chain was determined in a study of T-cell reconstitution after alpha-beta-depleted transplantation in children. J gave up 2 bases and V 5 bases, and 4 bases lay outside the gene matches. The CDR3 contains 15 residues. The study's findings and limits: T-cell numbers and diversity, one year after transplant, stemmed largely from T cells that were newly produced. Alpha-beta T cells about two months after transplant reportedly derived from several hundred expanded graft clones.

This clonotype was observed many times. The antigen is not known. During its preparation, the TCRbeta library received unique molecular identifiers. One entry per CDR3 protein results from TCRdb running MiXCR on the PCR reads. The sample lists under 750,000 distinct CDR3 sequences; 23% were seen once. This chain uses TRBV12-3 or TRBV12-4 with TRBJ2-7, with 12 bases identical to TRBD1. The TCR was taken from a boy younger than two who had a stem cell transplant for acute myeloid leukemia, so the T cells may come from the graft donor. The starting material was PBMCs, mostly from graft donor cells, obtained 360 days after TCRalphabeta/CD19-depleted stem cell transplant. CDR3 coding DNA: TGTGCCAGCAGTCGCCGGGACAGGGGGCCCTACGAGCAGTACTTC. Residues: CASSRRDRGPYEQYF.